These 7 T cell receptor beta chains were all obtained from the same sample, sequenced in a study of early T cells in non-severe SARS-CoV-2 infection. MiXCR, applied by TCRdb to the 5' RACE reads, yields one record per CDR3 protein. The table has about 58,000 distinct CDR3 sequences, about 13% seen once; the top ten hold approximately 10%. Sequencing input: whole blood. All receptors derive from an adult who was a healthcare worker with PCR-confirmed SARS-CoV-2 infection or an uninfected control (not recorded which).

This clonotype came up a few times. The chain has TRBV29-1 and TRBJ2-7; D may correspond to TRBD1 or TRBD2 (6 bases each). The CDR3 runs to 12 residues. Trimming pared 4 bases from V and 2 bases from J, leaving 9 bases between. Germline assignment: CDR1 SQVTM and CDR2 ANQGSEA. As DNA, the CDR3 is TGCAGCGTTGTACGGGGGCCCTACGAGCAGTACTTC. Encoded protein: CSVVRGPYEQYF.

This clonotype was seen repeatedly, ten times or more. This rearrangement joins TRBV20-1 to TRBJ1-1; no clear D gene. Trimming left V 3 bases short and J 1 base short, with 6 bases between. Looked up from germline, CDR1 is DFQATT and CDR2 is SNEGSKA (reference sequence). This CDR3 spans 12 amino acids. In nucleotides, the CDR3 is TGCAGTGCTAGGAAAACGAACACTGAAGCTTTCTTT. Translating gives CSARKTNTEAFF.

This clonotype was seen many times. The gene calls are TRBV24-1 and TRBJ1-5; 9 bases line up with TRBD1. V lost 2 bases, J lost 4 bases, and 2 bases stayed unmatched. Germline loops: CDR1 KGHDR, CDR2 SFDVKD. This CDR3 has 15 amino acids. The CDR3 sequence is CATSDSTGGNQPQHF. CDR3 sequence (DNA): TGTGCCACCAGTGATTCGACAGGGGGAAATCAGCCCCAGCATTTT.

The chain recombines TRBV10-3 with TRBJ2-1, with 14 bases identical to TRBD2. The CDR3 covers 17 residues. Germline CDR1 ENHRY, CDR2 SYGVKD. V gave up 5 bases and J gave up 8 bases; unmatched junction bases: 11. The CDR3 sequence: CAISRTGLAGAEDEQFF. DNA for the CDR3: TGTGCCATCAGTCGGACGGGACTAGCGGGGGCCGAGGATGAGCAGTTCTTC.

This clonotype was detected many times. A read error may account for a junction end that differs from germline. This chain uses TRBV2 with TRBJ2-7, with TRBD1 identical over 7 bases. This CDR3 is built from 11 residues. Germline V gene sequence: CDR1 SNHLY, CDR2 FYNNEI. The CDR3 protein is CAGRQGAEQYF. The CDR3 DNA reads as TGTGCCGGCAGACAGGGAGCGGAGCAGTACTTC.

This clonotype was detected once. The rearrangement joins TRBV11-3 to TRBJ2-7; possible D gene TRBD1, 6 bases. The CDR3 is made up of 12 amino acids. Germline CDR1 is SGHNT and CDR2 is YENEEA. V gave up 8 bases and J gave up 3 bases, with 11 bases separating them. The CDR3 sequence: CASEAGDYEQYF. CDR3 coding DNA: TGTGCCAGCGAGGCAGGGGACTACGAGCAGTACTTC.

The table lists this clonotype with a few counts. The chain carries TRBV12-3 or TRBV12-4 and TRBJ1-3; tentative D call: TRBD1 (6 bases). CDR3 length: 16 amino acids. The ends were cut back, 3 bases at V and 0 bases at J, with 12 bases in the middle. The CDR3 sequence is CASSFGGASSGNTIYF. The CDR3 nucleotides are TGTGCCAGCAGTTTTGGGGGGGCGAGCTCTGGAAACACCATATATTTT.